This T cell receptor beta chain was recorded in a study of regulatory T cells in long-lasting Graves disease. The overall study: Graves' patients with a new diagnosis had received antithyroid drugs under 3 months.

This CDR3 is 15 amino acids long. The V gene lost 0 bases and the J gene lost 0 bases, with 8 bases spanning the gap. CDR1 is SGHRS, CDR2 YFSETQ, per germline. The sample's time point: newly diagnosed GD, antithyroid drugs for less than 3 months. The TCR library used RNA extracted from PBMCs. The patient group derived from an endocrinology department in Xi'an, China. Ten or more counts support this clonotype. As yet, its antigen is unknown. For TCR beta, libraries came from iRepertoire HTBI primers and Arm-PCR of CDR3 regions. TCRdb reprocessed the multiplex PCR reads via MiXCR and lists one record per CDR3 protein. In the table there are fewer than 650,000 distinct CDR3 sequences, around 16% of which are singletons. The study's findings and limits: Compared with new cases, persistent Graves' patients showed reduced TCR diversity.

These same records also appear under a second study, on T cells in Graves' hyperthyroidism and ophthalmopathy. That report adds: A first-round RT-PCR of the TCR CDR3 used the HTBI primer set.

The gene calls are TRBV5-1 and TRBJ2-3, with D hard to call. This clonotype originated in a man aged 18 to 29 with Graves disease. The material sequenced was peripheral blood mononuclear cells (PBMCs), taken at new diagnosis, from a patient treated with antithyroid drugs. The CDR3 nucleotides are TGCGCCAGCAGCTTGGAGACAACTAGCACAGATACGCAGTATTTT. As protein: CASSLETTSTDTQYF. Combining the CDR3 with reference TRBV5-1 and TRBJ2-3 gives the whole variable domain KAGVTQTPRYLIKTRGQQVTLSCSPISGHRSVSWYQQTPGQGLQFLFEYFSETQRNKGNFPGRFSGRQFSNSRSEMNVSTLELGDSALYLCASSLETTSTDTQYFGPGTRLTVL.